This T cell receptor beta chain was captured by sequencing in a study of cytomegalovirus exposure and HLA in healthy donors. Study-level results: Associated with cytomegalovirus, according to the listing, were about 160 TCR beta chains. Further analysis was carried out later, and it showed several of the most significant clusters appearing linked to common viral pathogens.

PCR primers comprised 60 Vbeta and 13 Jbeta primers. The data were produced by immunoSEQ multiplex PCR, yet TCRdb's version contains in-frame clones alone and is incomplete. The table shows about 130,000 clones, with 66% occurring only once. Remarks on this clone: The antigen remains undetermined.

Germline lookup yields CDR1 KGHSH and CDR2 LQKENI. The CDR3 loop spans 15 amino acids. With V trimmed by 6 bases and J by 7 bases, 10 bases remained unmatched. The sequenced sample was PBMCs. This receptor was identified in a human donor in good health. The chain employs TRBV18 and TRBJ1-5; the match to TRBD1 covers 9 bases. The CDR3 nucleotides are TGTGCCAGCTCCCCCGGACAGGGGAGGGGACAGCCCCAGCATTTT. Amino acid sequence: CASSPGQGRGQPQHF.